This entry lists 22 T cell receptor beta chains sequenced from one sample in a study of cytomegalovirus exposure and HLA in healthy donors. The PCR contained 60 Vbeta and 13 Jbeta primers. Profiled with immunoSEQ multiplex PCR; TCRdb holds only in-frame clones, not every one. The sample has about 170,000 clones, roughly 80% seen once. The sample was PBMCs. All receptors come from a woman aged 18-30 years in good health and CMV-seronegative.

The J gene is TRBJ2-3, the V gene TRBV19, with D possibly TRBD2 on 6 matching bases. This CDR3 is built from 13 residues. Germline lookup yields CDR1 LNHDA and CDR2 SQIVND (reference sequence). V was cut by 6 bases and J by 5 bases, with 12 bases left in between. The CDR3 loop reads CASRATGGDTQYF. In DNA form, the CDR3 reads TGTGCCAGTAGAGCCACCGGGGGAGATACGCAGTATTTT. Full variable domain (outside the CDR3, taken from reference TRBV19 and TRBJ2-3): DGGITQSPKYLFRKEGQNVTLSCEQNLNHDAMYWYRQDPGQGLRLIYYSQIVNDFQKGDIAEGYSVSREKKESFPLTVTSAQKNPTAFYLCASRATGGDTQYFGPGTRLTVL.

This clone was observed a few times. V is TRBV6-5 and J is TRBJ2-1; 9 positions agree with TRBD2. V was pared by 6 bases and J by 8 bases, with 11 bases of the junction left unmatched. This CDR3 has 15 residues. The germline V gene encodes CDR1 MNHEY and CDR2 SVGAGI. The CDR3 is CASSLQREAVDEQFF. DNA for the CDR3: TGTGCCAGCAGCTTACAGCGGGAGGCGGTGGATGAGCAGTTCTTC.

This clone was counted once. The rearrangement links TRBV25-1 to TRBJ2-7; 8 positions agree with TRBD1. The CDR3 consists of 14 residues. V gave up 2 bases and J gave up 1 base; unmatched junction bases: 1. Germline V gene lookup returns CDR1 MGHDK and CDR2 SYGVNS. The CDR3 protein is CASSEDRGSYEQYF. The CDR3 bases are TGTGCCAGCAGTGAAGACAGGGGTTCCTACGAGCAGTACTTC.

V and J are TRBV5-8 and TRBJ2-7; 15 bases match TRBD2. Unmatched junction bases numbered 7, after V lost 4 bases and J lost 8 bases. The germline V gene has CDR1 SGHTS and CDR2 YDEGEE. The CDR3 consists of 15 residues. The CDR3 bases are TGTGCCAGCAGCCTAAGGACTAGCGGGAGGGCCAAGCAGTACTTC. As protein: CASSLRTSGRAKQYF.

The chain employs TRBV6-5 and TRBJ2-7; D ambiguous. The V gene lost 10 bases and the J gene lost 4 bases, with 17 bases spanning the gap. From germline, CDR1 is MNHEY and CDR2 SVGAGI. CDR3 length: 13 amino acids. CDR3 sequence: CATQAAVDYEQYF. In nucleotides, the CDR3 is TGTGCCACCCAGGCCGCCGTCGATTACGAGCAGTACTTC.

The chain has TRBV10-3 and TRBJ1-4, with D unclear. The ends were cut back, 6 bases at V and 6 bases at J, with 11 bases in the middle. This CDR3 is 13 amino acids long. The germline V gene encodes CDR1 ENHRY and CDR2 SYGVKD. The CDR3 loop reads CAIRPHLDEKLFF. CDR3 sequence (DNA): TGTGCCATCAGGCCCCACCTAGATGAAAAACTGTTTTTT.

In this sample, this clone turned up a few times. CDR3 DNA: TGTGCCAGCAGCTTAATCCGGGGGATCTACAATGAGCAGTTCTTC. As protein: CASSLIRGIYNEQFF. The chain combines TRBV7-9 with TRBJ2-1, with D possibly TRBD2 on 6 matching bases. The CDR3 runs to 15 residues. The ends were cut back, 2 bases at V and 3 bases at J, with 11 bases in the middle. Germline V gives CDR1 SEHNR, CDR2 FQNEAQ (reference sequence).

The chain recombines TRBV10-3 with TRBJ1-4; 8 bases fit TRBD1. Germline CDR1 is ENHRY and CDR2 is SYGVKD. The CDR3 totals 15 residues. V was pared by 0 bases and J by 7 bases, with 4 bases of the junction left unmatched. The DNA of the CDR3 is TGTGCCATCAGTGAGTCATTACAGGGGGGTGAAAAACTGTTTTTT. Translation gives CAISESLQGGEKLFF.

CDR3 residues: CASRGALEQFF. The DNA for the CDR3 is TGTGCCAGCAGAGGGGCTCTTGAGCAGTTCTTC. The genes are TRBV2 and TRBJ2-1; TRBD1 might be the D (5 bases). V lost 6 bases, J lost 9 bases, and 9 bases lay in between. Germline CDR1 and CDR2: SNHLY and FYNNEI. This CDR3 spans 11 amino acids.

The chain carries TRBV7-8 and TRBJ2-7; D remains ambiguous. This CDR3 has 15 amino acids. Trimming removed 4 bases at V and 4 bases at J, with 17 bases between. Germline V CDR1 and CDR2: SGHVS, FQNEAQ. CDR3 sequence (DNA): TGTGCCAGCAGCTCAGGCCCTACGGCCGGATACGAGCAGTACTTC. This encodes CASSSGPTAGYEQYF. The full variable domain, rest sourced from reference TRBV7-8 and TRBJ2-7, is GAGVSQSPRYKVAKRGQDVALRCDPISGHVSLFWYQQALGQGPEFLTYFQNEAQLDKSGLPSDRFFAERPEGSVSTLKIQRTQQEDSAVYLCASSSGPTAGYEQYFGPGTRLTVT.

Written as DNA, the CDR3 is TGCGCCAGCAGCTACAGCGGGGGGGGATCGAGTTCACCCCTCCACTTT. Protein sequence: CASSYSGGGSSSPLHF. The chain couples TRBV4-1 to TRBJ1-6, with D perhaps matching TRBD1 (5 bases). V was shortened by 5 bases and J by 9 bases, with 20 bases between the two germline ends. There are 16 residues in the CDR3. CDR1 and CDR2 (germline): MGHRA, YSYEKL.

J is TRBJ1-5 and V is TRBV19; 12 bases match TRBD1. J gave up 6 bases and V 5 bases, and 8 bases lay outside the gene matches. The CDR3 consists of 16 residues. Germline V gene sequence: CDR1 LNHDA, CDR2 SQIVND (reference sequence). CDR3 region: CASSRLGTGGVQPQHF. CDR3 DNA: TGTGCCAGTAGTCGGTTGGGGACAGGGGGCGTTCAGCCCCAGCATTTT.

The chain links TRBV10-1 to TRBJ2-7; tentatively, D is TRBD2 (5 bases). V was cut by 0 bases and J by 7 bases, with 7 bases left in between. The CDR3 contains 12 residues. Germline V gives CDR1 WNHNN, CDR2 SYGVQD (reference sequence). CDR3 bases: TGCGCCAGCAGTGAGTCGGGGAGAGAGCAGTACTTC. This gives the protein CASSESGREQYF.

This chain uses TRBV28 with TRBJ2-7; 13 bases match TRBD2. The germline V gene has CDR1 MDHEN and CDR2 SYDVKM. Trimming cost V 4 bases and J 4 bases; bases outside gene matches: 13. This CDR3 is 18 amino acids long. The CDR3 protein is CASSSSDITSGRAYEQYF. The CDR3, as DNA: TGTGCCAGCAGTTCAAGTGACATCACTAGCGGGAGGGCTTACGAGCAGTACTTC.

This clone was observed a few times. The rearrangement links TRBV29-1 to TRBJ2-7; TRBD2 is a possible D gene (7 bases). CDR1 is SQVTM and CDR2 is ANQGSEA in the germline V gene. This CDR3 region has 16 residues. V was pared by 4 bases and J by 5 bases, with 24 bases between. The CDR3 sequence is CSVVRSGRGGSDEQYF. As DNA, the CDR3 is TGCAGCGTTGTGCGCTCAGGGAGGGGGGGTTCCGACGAGCAGTACTTC.

V and J are TRBV29-1 and TRBJ1-1; 7 nucleotides align to TRBD1. J was trimmed by 1 base and V by 8 bases; bases with no gene match: 4. The CDR3 is made up of 12 amino acids. CDR1 SQVTM and CDR2 ANQGSEA come from the germline V gene. For the CDR3, the DNA is TGCAGCTCGGGACAGTCGAACACTGAAGCTTTCTTT. As protein: CSSGQSNTEAFF. The full variable domain, with the rest looked up from reference TRBV29-1 and TRBJ1-1, is SAVISQKPSRDICQRGTSLTIQCQVDSQVTMMFWYRQQPGQSLTLIATANQGSEATYESGFVIDKFPISRPNLTFSTLTVSNMSPEDSSIYLCSSGQSNTEAFFGQGTRLTVV.

As DNA, the CDR3 is TGCGCCAGCAGCTTGGCCCCTATAACAGCGAACACTGAAGCTTTCTTT. Protein: CASSLAPITANTEAFF. V and J are TRBV5-1 and TRBJ1-1, with D unclear. CDR1 is SGHRS and CDR2 is YFSETQ in the germline V gene. The CDR3 covers 16 residues. V was trimmed by 0 bases and J by 1 base, leaving 13 bases between them.

This chain joins TRBV5-1 and TRBJ1-2; the D gene is possibly TRBD1 (5 bases). Germline V gene lookup returns CDR1 SGHRS and CDR2 YFSETQ. The CDR3 covers 15 residues. V was trimmed by 0 bases and J by 4 bases, leaving 13 bases between them. Here the CDR3 reads CASSLEGVPGYGYTF. CDR3 DNA: TGCGCCAGCAGCTTGGAAGGGGTGCCGGGCTATGGCTACACCTTC.

The chain couples TRBV18 to TRBJ2-3; 9 bases map to TRBD2. The ends lost 5 bases at V and 4 bases at J; junction bases unmatched: 4. Looked up from germline, CDR1 is KGHSH and CDR2 is LQKENI. The CDR3 contains 14 residues. CDR3 region: CASSSSGIPDTQYF. The CDR3 region has the DNA TGTGCCAGCTCATCTAGCGGGATACCAGATACGCAGTATTTT.

The table lists this clone with a count of one. The V and J genes are TRBV18 and TRBJ2-5; 7 nucleotides agree with TRBD2. The germline gives CDR1 KGHSH, CDR2 LQKENI. V shed 4 bases and J 5 bases; nucleotides not matched to a gene: 10. The CDR3 runs 15 residues. This CDR3 is CASSRSSGILETQYF. The CDR3 coding sequence is TGTGCCAGCTCACGGTCCAGCGGGATTCTGGAGACCCAGTACTTC.

The rearrangement uses TRBV18 and TRBJ2-5, with D possibly being TRBD1 (5 bases). The CDR3 has 13 residues. V lost 2 bases and J lost 3, with 7 bases in between. CDR1 is KGHSH and CDR2 is LQKENI in the germline V gene. The CDR3 spells CASSPDREETQYF. DNA of the CDR3: TGTGCCAGCTCACCAGACAGAGAAGAGACCCAGTACTTC.

The chain has TRBV5-6 and TRBJ1-2; unclear D gene. Germline CDR1 is SGHDT and CDR2 is YYEEEE. V dropped 0 bases and J dropped 1 base, with 10 bases sitting between them. The CDR3 contains 15 residues. The DNA of the CDR3 is TGTGCCAGCAGCTTGGGGGCCCTCGGTAACTATGGCTACACCTTC. This codes for CASSLGALGNYGYTF.